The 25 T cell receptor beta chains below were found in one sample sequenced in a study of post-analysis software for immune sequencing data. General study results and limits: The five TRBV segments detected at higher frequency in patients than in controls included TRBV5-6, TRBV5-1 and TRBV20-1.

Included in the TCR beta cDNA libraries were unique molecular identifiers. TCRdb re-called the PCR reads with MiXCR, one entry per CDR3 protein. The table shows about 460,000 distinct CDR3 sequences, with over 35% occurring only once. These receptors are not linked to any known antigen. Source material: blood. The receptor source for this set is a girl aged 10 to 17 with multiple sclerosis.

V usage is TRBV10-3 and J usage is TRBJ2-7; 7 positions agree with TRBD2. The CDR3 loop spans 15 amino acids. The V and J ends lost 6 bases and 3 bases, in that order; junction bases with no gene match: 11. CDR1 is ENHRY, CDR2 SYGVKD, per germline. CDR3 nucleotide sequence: TGTGCCATCAGCGGAGGGGCGGGAGAGGGCTACGAGCAGTACTTC. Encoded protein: CAISGGAGEGYEQYF.

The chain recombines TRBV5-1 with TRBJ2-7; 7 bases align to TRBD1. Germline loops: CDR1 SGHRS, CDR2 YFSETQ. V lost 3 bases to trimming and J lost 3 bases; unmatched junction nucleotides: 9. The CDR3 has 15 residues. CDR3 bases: TGCGCCAGCAGCTGGGACGAGGGGGCAGGCTACGAGCAGTACTTC. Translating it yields CASSWDEGAGYEQYF.

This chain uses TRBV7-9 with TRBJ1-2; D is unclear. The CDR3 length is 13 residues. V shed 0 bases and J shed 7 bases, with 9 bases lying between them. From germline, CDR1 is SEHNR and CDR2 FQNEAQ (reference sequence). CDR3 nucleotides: TGTGCCAGCAGCTTAGCAGGATACTGTGGCTACACCTTC. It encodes CASSLAGYCGYTF.

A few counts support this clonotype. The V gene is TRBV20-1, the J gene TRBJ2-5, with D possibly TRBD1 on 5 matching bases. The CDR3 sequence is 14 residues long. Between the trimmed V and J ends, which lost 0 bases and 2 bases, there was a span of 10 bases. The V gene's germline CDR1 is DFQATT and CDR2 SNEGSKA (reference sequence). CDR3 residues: CSAREGRGQETQYF. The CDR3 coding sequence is TGCAGTGCTAGAGAGGGGCGTGGTCAAGAGACCCAGTACTTC.

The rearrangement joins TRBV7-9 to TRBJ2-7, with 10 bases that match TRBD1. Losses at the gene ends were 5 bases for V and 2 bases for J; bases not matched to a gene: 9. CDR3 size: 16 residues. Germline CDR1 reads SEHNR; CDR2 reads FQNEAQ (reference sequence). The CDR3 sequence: CASSQGGTGETYEQYF. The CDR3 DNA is TGTGCCAGCAGCCAGGGCGGGACAGGGGAAACCTACGAGCAGTACTTC.

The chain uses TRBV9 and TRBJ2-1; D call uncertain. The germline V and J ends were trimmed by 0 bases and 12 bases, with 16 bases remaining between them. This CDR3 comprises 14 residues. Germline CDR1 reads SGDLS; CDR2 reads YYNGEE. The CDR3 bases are TGTGCCAGCAGCGTAGTCGGCGGAACAGATACGCAGTTCTTC. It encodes CASSVVGGTDTQFF.

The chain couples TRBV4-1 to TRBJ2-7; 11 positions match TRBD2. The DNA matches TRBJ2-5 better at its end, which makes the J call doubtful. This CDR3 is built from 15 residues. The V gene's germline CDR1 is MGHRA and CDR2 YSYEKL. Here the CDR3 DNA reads TGCGCCAGCAGCCGTAGCGGGAGGGCCCTAGAGACCCAGTACTTC. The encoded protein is CASSRSGRALETQYF.

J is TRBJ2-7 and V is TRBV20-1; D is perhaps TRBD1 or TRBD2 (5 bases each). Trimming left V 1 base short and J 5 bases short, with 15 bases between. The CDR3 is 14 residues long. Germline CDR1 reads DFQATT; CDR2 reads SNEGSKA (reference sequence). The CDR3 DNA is TGCAGTGCTAGAGCCCCAGGGACGGATGACGAGCAGTACTTC. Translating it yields CSARAPGTDDEQYF.

CDR3 protein: CASSRGGLADPSSYEQYF. CDR3 nucleotides: TGTGCCAGTAGCCGAGGGGGACTAGCGGATCCTAGCTCCTACGAGCAGTACTTC. V and J are TRBV19 and TRBJ2-7; TRBD2 matches 11 bases. CDR1 LNHDA and CDR2 SQIVND come from the germline V gene (reference sequence). The CDR3 sequence is 18 residues long. J lost 0 bases, V lost 6 bases, and 13 bases had no gene match.

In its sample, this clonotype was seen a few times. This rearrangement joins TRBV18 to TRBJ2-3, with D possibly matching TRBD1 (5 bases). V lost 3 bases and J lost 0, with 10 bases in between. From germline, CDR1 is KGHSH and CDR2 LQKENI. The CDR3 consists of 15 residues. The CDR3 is CASSPTDTSTDTQYF. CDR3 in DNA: TGTGCCAGCTCACCGACGGACACTAGCACAGATACGCAGTATTTT.

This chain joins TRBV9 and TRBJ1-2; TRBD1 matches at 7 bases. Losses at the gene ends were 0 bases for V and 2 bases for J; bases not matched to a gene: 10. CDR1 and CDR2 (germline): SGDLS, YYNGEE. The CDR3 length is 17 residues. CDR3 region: CASSVGGQSDLNYGYTF. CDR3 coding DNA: TGTGCCAGCAGCGTAGGGGGACAGAGTGACTTAAACTATGGCTACACCTTC.

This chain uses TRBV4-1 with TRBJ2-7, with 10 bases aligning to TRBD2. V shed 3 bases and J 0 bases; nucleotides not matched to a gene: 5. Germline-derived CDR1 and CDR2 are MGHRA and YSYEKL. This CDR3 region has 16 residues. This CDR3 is CASSHRWTSGSYEQYF. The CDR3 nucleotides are TGCGCCAGCAGCCATCGCTGGACTAGCGGCTCCTACGAGCAGTACTTC.

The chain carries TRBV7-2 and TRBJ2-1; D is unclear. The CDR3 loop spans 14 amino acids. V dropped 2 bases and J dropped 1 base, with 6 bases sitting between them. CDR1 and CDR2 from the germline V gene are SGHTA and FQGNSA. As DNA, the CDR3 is TGTGCCAGCAGCTTAAAATGGTCCTACAATGAGCAGTTCTTC. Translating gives CASSLKWSYNEQFF.

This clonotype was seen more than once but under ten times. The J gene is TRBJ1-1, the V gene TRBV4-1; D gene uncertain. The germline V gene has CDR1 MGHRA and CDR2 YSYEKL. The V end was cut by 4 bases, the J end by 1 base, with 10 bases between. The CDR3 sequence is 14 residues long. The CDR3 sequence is CASSRSRGNTEAFF. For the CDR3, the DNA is TGCGCCAGCAGCCGATCAAGAGGGAACACTGAAGCTTTCTTT.

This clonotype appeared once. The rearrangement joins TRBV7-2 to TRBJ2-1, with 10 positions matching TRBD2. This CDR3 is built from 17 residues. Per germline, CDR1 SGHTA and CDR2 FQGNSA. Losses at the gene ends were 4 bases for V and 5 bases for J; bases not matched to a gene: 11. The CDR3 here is CASSSERLAGVDNEQFF. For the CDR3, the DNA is TGTGCCAGCAGCTCGGAGAGGCTAGCGGGAGTAGACAATGAGCAGTTCTTC.

The DNA for the CDR3 is TGCAGTGCTAGAGAGGTAGCGGGAGGACTAAATGAGCAGTTCTTC. Amino acid sequence: CSAREVAGGLNEQFF. The rearrangement joins TRBV20-1 to TRBJ2-1, with 10 bases matching TRBD2. The V gene's germline CDR1 is DFQATT and CDR2 SNEGSKA (reference sequence). J lost 7 bases, V lost 0 bases, and 6 bases had no gene match. CDR3 size: 15 residues.

The CDR3 region has the DNA TGTGCCAGCAGCTTAGAGGGGGGAGTCTCAGATACGCAGTATTTT. Translated, it gives CASSLEGGVSDTQYF. This chain links TRBV7-8 with TRBJ2-3, with D perhaps assigned TRBD1 or TRBD2 (6 bases each). The CDR3 runs to 15 residues. V was cut by 1 base and J by 4 bases, with 12 bases left in between. The V gene's germline CDR1 is SGHVS and CDR2 FQNEAQ.

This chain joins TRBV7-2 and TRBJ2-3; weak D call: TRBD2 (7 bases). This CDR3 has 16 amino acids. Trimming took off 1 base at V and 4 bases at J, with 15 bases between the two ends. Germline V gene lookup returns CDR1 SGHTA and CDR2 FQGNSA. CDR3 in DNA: TGTGCCAGCAGCTTAGTAGGGGGAGGGCCCGCAGATACGCAGTATTTT. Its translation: CASSLVGGGPADTQYF.

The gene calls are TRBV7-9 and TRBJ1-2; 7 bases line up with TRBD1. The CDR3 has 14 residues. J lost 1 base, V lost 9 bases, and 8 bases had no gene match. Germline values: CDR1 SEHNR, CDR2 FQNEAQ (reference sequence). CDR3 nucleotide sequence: TGTGCCAGTAGCCAACGACAGGGTAACTATGGCTACACCTTC. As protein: CASSQRQGNYGYTF. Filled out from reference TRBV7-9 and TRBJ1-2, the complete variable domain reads DTGVSQNPRHKITKRGQNVTFRCDPISEHNRLYWYRQTLGQGPEFLTYFQNEAQLEKSRLLSDRFSAERPKGSFSTLEIQRTEQGDSAMYLCASSQRQGNYGYTFGSGTRLTVV.

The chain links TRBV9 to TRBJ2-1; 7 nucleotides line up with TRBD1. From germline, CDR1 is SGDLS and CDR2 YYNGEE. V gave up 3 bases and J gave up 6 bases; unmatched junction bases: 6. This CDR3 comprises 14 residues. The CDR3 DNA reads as TGTGCCAGCAGCGACCCGACAGGGCCCAATGAGCAGTTCTTC. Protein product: CASSDPTGPNEQFF.

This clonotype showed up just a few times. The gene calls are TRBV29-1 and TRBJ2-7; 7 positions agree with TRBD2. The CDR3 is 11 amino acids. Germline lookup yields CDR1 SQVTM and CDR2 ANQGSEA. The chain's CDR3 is CAWGGSDEQYF. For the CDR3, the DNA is TGCGCATGGGGGGGGAGCGACGAGCAGTACTTC.

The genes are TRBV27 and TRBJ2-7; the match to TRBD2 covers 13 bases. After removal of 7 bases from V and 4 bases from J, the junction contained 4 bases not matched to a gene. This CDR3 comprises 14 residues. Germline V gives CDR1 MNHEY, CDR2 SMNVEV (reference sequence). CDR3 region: CASIKLAGGYEQYF. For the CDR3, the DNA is TGTGCCAGCATTAAACTAGCGGGAGGGTACGAGCAGTACTTC.

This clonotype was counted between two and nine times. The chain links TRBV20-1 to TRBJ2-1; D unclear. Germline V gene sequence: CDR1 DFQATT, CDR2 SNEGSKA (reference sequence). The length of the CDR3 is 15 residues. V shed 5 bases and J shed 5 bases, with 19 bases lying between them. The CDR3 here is CSAPPFQRSHNEQFF. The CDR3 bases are TGCAGTGCTCCGCCGTTCCAACGGTCTCACAATGAGCAGTTCTTC.

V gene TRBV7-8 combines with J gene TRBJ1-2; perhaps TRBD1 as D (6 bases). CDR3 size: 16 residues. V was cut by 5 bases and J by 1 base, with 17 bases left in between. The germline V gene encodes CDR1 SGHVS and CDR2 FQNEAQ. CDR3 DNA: TGTGCCAGCAGCAGAGGCCAGGGGACGGTTAACTATGGCTACACCTTC. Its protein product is CASSRGQGTVNYGYTF.

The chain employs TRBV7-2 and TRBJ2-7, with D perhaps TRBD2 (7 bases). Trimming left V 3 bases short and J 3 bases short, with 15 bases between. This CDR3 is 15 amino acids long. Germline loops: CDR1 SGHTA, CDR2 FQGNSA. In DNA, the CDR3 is TGTGCCAGCAGCTTTTCGGGGGGCAAGAACTACGAGCAGTACTTC. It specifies CASSFSGGKNYEQYF. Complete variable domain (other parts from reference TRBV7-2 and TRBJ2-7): GAGVSQSPSNKVTEKGKDVELRCDPISGHTALYWYRQSLGQGLEFLIYFQGNSAPDKSGLPSDRFSAERTGGSVSTLTIQRTQQEDSAVYLCASSFSGGKNYEQYFGPGTRLTVT.